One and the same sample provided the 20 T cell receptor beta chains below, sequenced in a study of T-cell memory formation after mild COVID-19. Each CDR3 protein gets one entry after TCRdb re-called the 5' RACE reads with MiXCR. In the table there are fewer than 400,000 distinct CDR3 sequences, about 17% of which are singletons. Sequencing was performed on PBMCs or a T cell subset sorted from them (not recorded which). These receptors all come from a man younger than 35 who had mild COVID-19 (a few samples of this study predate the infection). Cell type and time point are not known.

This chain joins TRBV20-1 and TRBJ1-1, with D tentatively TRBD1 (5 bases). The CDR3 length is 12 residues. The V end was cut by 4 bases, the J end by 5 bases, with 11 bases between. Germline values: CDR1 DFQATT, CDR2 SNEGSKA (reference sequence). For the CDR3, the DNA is TGCAGTGCTATGGGGCTGGGGACTGAAGCTTTCTTT. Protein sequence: CSAMGLGTEAFF.

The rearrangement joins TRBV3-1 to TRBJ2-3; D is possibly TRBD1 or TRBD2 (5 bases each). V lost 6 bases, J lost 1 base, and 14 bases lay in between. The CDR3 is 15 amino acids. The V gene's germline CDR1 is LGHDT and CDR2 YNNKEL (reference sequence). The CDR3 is CASSYGTPGTDTQYF. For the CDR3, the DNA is TGTGCCAGCAGTTACGGGACGCCCGGCACAGATACGCAGTATTTT.

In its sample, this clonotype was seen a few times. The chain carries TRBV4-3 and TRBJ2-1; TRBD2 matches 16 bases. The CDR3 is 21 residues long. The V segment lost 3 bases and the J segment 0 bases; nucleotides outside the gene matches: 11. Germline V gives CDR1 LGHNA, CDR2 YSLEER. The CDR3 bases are TGCGCCAGCAGCCACGGCCTGGGGACTAGCGGGGGGGCCTACTCCTACAATGAGCAGTTCTTC. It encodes CASSHGLGTSGGAYSYNEQFF.

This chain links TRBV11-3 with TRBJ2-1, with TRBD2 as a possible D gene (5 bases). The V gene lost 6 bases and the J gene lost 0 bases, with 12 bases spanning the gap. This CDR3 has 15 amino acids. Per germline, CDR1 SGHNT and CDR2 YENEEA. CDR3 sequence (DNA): TGTGCCAGCAGTAGAGACGGGGACTCCTACAATGAGCAGTTCTTC. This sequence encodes CASSRDGDSYNEQFF.

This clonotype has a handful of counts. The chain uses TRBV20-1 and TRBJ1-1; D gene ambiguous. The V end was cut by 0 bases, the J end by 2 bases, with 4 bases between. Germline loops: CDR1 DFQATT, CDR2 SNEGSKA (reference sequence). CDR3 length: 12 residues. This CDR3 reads CSARDGNTEAFF. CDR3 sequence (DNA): TGCAGTGCTAGAGATGGAAACACTGAAGCTTTCTTT.

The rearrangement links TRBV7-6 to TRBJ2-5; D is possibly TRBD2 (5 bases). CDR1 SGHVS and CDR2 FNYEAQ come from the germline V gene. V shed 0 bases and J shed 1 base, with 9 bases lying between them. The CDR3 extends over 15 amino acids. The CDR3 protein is CASSLAPGSQETQYF. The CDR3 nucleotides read TGTGCCAGCAGCTTAGCCCCGGGGAGCCAAGAGACCCAGTACTTC.

The CDR3 region has the DNA TGCAGTGCTAGGGTAGGGGGGGTAGAGACCCAGTACTTC. This encodes CSARVGGVETQYF. The rearrangement uses TRBV20-1 and TRBJ2-5; a weak D match, TRBD2 (7 bases). The length of the CDR3 is 13 residues. Germline V gene sequence: CDR1 DFQATT, CDR2 SNEGSKA (reference sequence). V was pared by 3 bases and J by 4 bases, with 12 bases between.

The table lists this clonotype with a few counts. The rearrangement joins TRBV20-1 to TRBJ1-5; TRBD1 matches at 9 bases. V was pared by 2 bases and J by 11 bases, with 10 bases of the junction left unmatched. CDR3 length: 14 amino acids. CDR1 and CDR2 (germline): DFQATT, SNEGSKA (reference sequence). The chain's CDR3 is CSARPPGTGSSQHF. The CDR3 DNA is TGCAGTGCTAGACCTCCCGGGACAGGGAGTTCCCAGCATTTT.

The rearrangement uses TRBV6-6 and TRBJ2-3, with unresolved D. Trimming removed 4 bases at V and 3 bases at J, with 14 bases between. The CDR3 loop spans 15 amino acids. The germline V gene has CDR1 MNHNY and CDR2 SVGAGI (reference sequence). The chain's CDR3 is CASSSPVDRTDTQYF. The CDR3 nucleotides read TGTGCCAGCAGTTCCCCTGTGGATAGAACAGATACGCAGTATTTT.

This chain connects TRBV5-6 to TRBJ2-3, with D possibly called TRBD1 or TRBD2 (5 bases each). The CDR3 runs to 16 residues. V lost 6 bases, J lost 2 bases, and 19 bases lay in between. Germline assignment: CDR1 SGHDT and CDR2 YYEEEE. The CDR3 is CASNGRGRSYTDTQYF. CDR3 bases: TGTGCCAGCAATGGACGGGGCAGGAGTTACACAGATACGCAGTATTTT.

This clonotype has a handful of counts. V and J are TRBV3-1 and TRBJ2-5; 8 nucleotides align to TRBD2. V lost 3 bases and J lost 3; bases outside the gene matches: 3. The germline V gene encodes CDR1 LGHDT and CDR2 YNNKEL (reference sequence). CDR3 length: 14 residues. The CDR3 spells CASSQGGGKETQYF. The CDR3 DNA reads TGTGCCAGCAGCCAGGGCGGGGGGAAAGAGACCCAGTACTTC.

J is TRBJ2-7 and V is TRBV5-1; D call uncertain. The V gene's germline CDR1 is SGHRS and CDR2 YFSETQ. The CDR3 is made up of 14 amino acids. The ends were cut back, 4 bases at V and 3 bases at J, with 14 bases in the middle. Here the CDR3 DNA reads TGCGCCAGCAGCGCCTTAGGACCCAGCTACGAGCAGTACGTC. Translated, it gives CASSALGPSYEQYV.

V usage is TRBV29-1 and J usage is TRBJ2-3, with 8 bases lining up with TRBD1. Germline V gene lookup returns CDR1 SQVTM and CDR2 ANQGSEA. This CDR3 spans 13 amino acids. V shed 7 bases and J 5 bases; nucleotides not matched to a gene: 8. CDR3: CSAGPGGKDTQYF. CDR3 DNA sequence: TGCAGCGCGGGGCCAGGGGGCAAAGATACGCAGTATTTT.

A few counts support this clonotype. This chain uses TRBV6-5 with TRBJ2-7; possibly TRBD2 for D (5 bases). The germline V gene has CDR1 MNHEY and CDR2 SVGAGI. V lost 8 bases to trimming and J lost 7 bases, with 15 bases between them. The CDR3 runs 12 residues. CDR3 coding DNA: TGTGCCAGCCCTATGGTGGGCGGGGAGCAGTACGTC. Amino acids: CASPMVGGEQYV.

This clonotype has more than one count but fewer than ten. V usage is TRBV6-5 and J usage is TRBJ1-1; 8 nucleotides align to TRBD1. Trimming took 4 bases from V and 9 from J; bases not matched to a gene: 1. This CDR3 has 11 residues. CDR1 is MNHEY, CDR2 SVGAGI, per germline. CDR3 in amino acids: CASSWDRKAFF. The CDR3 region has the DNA TGTGCCAGCAGTTGGGACAGGAAAGCTTTCTTT.

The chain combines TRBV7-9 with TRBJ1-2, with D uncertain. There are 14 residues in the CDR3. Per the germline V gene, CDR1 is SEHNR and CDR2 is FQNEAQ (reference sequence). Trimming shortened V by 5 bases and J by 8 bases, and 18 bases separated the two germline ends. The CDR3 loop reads CASSPLPGGYGYTF. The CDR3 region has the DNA TGTGCCAGCAGCCCCCTTCCCGGAGGGTACGGCTACACCTTC.

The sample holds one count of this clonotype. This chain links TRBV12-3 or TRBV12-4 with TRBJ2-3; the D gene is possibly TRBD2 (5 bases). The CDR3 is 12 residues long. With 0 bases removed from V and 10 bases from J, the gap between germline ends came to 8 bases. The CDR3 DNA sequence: TGTGCCAGCAGTTTAGCCGGAGGTTCGCAGTATTTT. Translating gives CASSLAGGSQYF.

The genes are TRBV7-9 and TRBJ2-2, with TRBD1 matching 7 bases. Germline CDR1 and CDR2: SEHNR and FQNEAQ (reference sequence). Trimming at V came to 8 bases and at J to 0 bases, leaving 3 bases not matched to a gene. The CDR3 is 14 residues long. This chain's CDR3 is CASHDRANTGELFF. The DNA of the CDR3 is TGTGCCAGCCACGACAGGGCGAACACCGGGGAGCTGTTTTTT.

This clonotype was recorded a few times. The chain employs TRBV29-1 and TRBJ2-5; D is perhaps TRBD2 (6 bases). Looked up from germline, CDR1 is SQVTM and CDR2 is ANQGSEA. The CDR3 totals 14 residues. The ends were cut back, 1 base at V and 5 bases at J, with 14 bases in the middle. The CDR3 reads CSVEARGGGETQYF. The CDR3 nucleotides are TGCAGCGTTGAAGCCCGGGGCGGAGGGGAGACCCAGTACTTC.

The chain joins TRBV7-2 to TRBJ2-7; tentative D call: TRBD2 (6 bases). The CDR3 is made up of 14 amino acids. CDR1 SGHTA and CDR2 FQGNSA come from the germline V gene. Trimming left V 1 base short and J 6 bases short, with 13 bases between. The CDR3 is CASSLGRETSEQYV. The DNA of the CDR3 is TGTGCCAGCAGCTTAGGACGGGAGACTAGCGAGCAGTACGTC.